This T cell receptor beta chain was documented in a study of cytomegalovirus exposure and HLA in healthy donors. On this clone: Antigen specificity is unknown.

Every donor was a healthy person donating bone marrow. This CDR3 spans 15 amino acids. Trimming cost V 0 bases and J 0 bases, with 6 bases left between them. Germline CDR1 SGHTA, CDR2 FQGTGA. The PCR made use of 60 Vbeta and 13 Jbeta primers. Only in-frame clones appear in the TCRdb table, and some are missing; sequencing was by immunoSEQ multiplex PCR. The profile shows fewer than 250,000 clones, approximately 80% of them singletons. Study results and limitations: In a later analysis, at a false discovery rate of 0.05, about 15,000 TCR beta sequences were associated with HLA alleles. Reported performance of the classifier showed diagnosis of cytomegalovirus status with high specificity and sensitivity.

The TCR was taken from a man aged 25-45 years in good health and CMV-seronegative. V usage is TRBV7-3 and J usage is TRBJ2-4; D gene ambiguous. Sequencing was carried out using PBMCs. The CDR3 nucleotides are TGTGCCAGCAGCTTAACGGCGGTAGCCAAAAACATTCAGTACTTC. Translated, it gives CASSLTAVAKNIQYF.